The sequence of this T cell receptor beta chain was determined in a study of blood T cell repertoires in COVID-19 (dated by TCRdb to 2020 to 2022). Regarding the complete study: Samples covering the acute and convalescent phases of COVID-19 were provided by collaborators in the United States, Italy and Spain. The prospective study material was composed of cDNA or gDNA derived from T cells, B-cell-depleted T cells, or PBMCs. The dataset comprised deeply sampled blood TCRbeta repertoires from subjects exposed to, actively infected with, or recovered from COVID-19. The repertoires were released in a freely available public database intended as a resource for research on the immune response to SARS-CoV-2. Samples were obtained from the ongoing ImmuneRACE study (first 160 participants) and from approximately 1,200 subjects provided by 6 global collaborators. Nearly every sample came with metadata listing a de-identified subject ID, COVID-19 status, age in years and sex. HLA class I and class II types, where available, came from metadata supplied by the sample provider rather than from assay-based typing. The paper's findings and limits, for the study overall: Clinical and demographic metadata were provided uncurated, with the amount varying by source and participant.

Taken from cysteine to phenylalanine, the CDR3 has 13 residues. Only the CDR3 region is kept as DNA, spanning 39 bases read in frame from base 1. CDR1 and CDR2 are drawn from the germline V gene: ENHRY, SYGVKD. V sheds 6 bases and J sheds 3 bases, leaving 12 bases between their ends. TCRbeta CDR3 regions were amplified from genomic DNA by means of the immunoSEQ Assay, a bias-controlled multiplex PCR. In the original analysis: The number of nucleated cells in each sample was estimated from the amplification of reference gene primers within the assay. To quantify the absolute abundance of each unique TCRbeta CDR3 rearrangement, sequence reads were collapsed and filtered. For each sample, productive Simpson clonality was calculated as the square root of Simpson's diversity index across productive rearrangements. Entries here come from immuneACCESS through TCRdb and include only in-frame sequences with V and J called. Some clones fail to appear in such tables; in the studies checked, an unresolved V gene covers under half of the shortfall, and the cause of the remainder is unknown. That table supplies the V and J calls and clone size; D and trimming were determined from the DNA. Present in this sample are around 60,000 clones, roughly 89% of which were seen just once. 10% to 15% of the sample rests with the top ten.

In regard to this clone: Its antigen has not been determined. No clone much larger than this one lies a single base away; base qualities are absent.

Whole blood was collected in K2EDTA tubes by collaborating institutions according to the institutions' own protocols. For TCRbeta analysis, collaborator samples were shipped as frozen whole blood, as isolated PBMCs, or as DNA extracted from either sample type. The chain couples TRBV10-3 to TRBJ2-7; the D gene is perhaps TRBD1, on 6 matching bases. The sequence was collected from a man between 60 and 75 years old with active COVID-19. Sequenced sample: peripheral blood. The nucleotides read TGTGCCATCAGCCGGGACAAGCTCTACGAGCAGTACTTC. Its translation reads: CAISRDKLYEQYF.